A selection of T cell receptor beta chains follows, all from one sample in a study of blood T cells in healthy people across ages. TCRdb recomputed calls from the 5' RACE reads with MiXCR, one row per CDR3 protein. The sample consists of nearly 800,000 distinct CDR3 sequences, 20% to 25% of them appearing once. These same records also appear under a second study, on T cells of mothers and their children.

The sequenced sample consisted of blood. The receptors were sampled from a boy between 10 and 17 years old in good health. The CDR3 runs from the conserved cysteine through the conserved F or W. The D gene is left open where the match is weak. Some rows mark clone size as missing; the rest say once, few, many or name a class of expanded clone.

CASSYSNPGEISGELFF,TGTGCCAGCAGTTACTCGAACCCAGGGGAGATATCCGGGGAGCTGTTTTTT,TRBV6-6,NA,few,TRBJ2-2
CASSLLGRAGTDTQYF,TGTGCCAGCAGCTTATTAGGGAGGGCGGGCACAGATACGCAGTATTTT,TRBV7-8,TRBD2,NA,TRBJ2-3
CASSTPGLAGGGTDTQYF,TGTGCCAGCAGCACGCCGGGACTAGCGGGGGGAGGCACAGATACGCAGTATTTT,TRBV7-2,TRBD2,NA,TRBJ2-3
CASRLTGGPGYTF,TGTGCCAGCAGATTAACAGGGGGACCTGGCTACACCTTC,TRBV7-2,TRBD1,NA,TRBJ1-2
CIAGAGDRETQYF,TGCATCGCTGGGGCGGGAGATCGAGAGACCCAGTACTTC,TRBV20-1,TRBD2,few,TRBJ2-5
CATTAGRGRTDTQYF,TGTGCCACCACCGCGGGGCGGGGCAGGACAGATACGCAGTATTTT,TRBV24-1,NA,few,TRBJ2-3
CASSAEPWKSNEKLFF,TGTGCCAGCAGCGCCGAGCCATGGAAGTCTAATGAAAAACTGTTTTTT,TRBV9,NA,few,TRBJ1-4
CASSALRGRETQYF,TGTGCCAGCAGTGCACTCAGGGGGCGAGAGACCCAGTACTTC,TRBV28,TRBD1,few,TRBJ2-5
CASSHNSGEGETQYF,TGCGCCAGCAGCCATAATAGCGGGGAGGGGGAGACCCAGTACTTC,TRBV4-1,TRBD2,NA,TRBJ2-5
CASSLKSLLNTGELFF,TGTGCCAGCAGCTTGAAGAGCTTACTAAACACCGGGGAGCTGTTTTTT,TRBV7-2,NA,NA,TRBJ2-2
CASSPPGSRNGNTIYF,TGTGCCAGCTCACCACCGGGGTCAAGGAATGGAAACACCATATATTTT,TRBV18,NA,few,TRBJ1-3
CASTTQGAGEAFF,TGTGCCAGCACAACACAGGGGGCCGGTGAAGCTTTCTTT,TRBV28,TRBD1,NA,TRBJ1-1
CASRGDSRQYF,TGTGCCAGCAGGGGGGACAGCCGGCAGTATTTT,TRBV6-6,TRBD1,NA,TRBJ2-3
CSVVGVQGNLNTEAFF,TGCAGCGTCGTCGGCGTCCAGGGTAATCTGAACACTGAAGCTTTCTTT,TRBV29-1,NA,NA,TRBJ1-1
CASSFGVFATNERLFF,TGTGCCAGCAGCTTTGGGGTTTTCGCAACTAATGAAAGACTGTTTTTT,TRBV7-8,NA,few,TRBJ1-4
CSARRLAGNEQFF,TGCAGTGCGCGGCGACTAGCGGGGAATGAGCAGTTCTTC,TRBV20-1,TRBD2,NA,TRBJ2-1
CASSLDGGPPDTQYF,TGTGCCAGCAGCTTAGACGGGGGGCCCCCAGATACGCAGTATTTT,TRBV7-2,NA,NA,TRBJ2-3
CASSFPGQNQPQHF,TGTGCCAGCAGCTTCCCGGGACAGAATCAGCCCCAGCATTTT,TRBV7-9,TRBD1,NA,TRBJ1-5
CATSALKGQTDTQYF,TGTGCCACCAGTGCCCTCAAGGGACAGACAGATACGCAGTATTTT,TRBV24-1,TRBD1,few,TRBJ2-3
CASRAPRQAGTTEAFF,TGTGCCAGCAGAGCCCCCCGTCAGGCGGGGACCACTGAAGCTTTCTTT,TRBV27,NA,NA,TRBJ1-1
CAIRQDGPFATNEKLFF,TGTGCCATCAGGCAGGACGGCCCCTTTGCAACTAATGAAAAACTGTTTTTT,TRBV10-3,NA,NA,TRBJ1-4
CASSLEGTGSAFF,TGTGCCAGCAGCTTAGAAGGGACAGGCTCAGCTTTCTTT,TRBV7-2,TRBD1,NA,TRBJ1-1
CASSPDQGPEAFF,TGTGCCAGCAGCCCGGATCAGGGCCCTGAAGCTTTCTTT,TRBV6-2/TRBV6-3,NA,NA,TRBJ1-1
CASSQSGTGPYEQYF,TGTGCCAGCAGCCAATCCGGGACAGGTCCCTACGAGCAGTACTTC,TRBV14,TRBD1,NA,TRBJ2-7
CASAGTAQYF,TGCGCCAGCGCCGGGACAGCCCAGTATTTT,TRBV10-2,TRBD1,few,TRBJ2-3
CASSLGCLARNTIYF,TGTGCCAGCAGTTTAGGGTGTTTAGCGCGAAACACCATATATTTT,TRBV27,NA,NA,TRBJ1-3
CSVDGARGTGNSGANVLTF,TGCAGCGTCGATGGGGCCCGTGGGACAGGGAACTCTGGGGCCAACGTCCTGACTTTC,TRBV29-1,TRBD1,few,TRBJ2-6
CASSLRDTRETQYF,TGTGCCAGCAGTTTACGGGACACTCGAGAGACCCAGTACTTC,TRBV28,NA,NA,TRBJ2-5
CASILGRGANTGELFF,TGTGCCAGCATACTAGGGCGGGGGGCAAACACCGGGGAGCTGTTTTTT,TRBV21-1,NA,few,TRBJ2-2
CSVDSGTAYEQYF,TGCAGCGTTGACTCCGGGACAGCCTACGAGCAGTACTTC,TRBV29-1,TRBD1,few,TRBJ2-7
CSASWDREDEQYF,TGCAGTGCTAGTTGGGACAGGGAGGACGAGCAGTACTTC,TRBV20-1,TRBD1,NA,TRBJ2-7
CASTTNPQPQYF,TGTGCCAGTACAACCAACCCGCAGCCCCAGTACTTC,TRBV12-3/TRBV12-4,NA,NA,TRBJ2-4
CSASFRAQLFF,TGCAGTGCTAGCTTCCGGGCCCAACTGTTTTTT,TRBV20-1,NA,NA,TRBJ1-4
CASSGTSSETQYF,TGTGCCAGCAGCGGGACTAGCTCCGAGACCCAGTACTTC,TRBV3-1,TRBD2,NA,TRBJ2-5
CASSLEVGSSYEQYF,TGTGCCAGCAGCTTAGAGGTGGGCAGTTCCTACGAGCAGTACTTC,TRBV7-2,NA,many,TRBJ2-7
CASSSTGTPNEQFF,TGCGCCAGCAGCTCGACAGGGACTCCCAATGAGCAGTTCTTC,TRBV5-1,NA,few,TRBJ2-1
CASSLETDLAKNIQYF,TGCGCCAGCAGCTTGGAGACGGATTTAGCCAAAAACATTCAGTACTTC,TRBV5-1,NA,NA,TRBJ2-4
CSVAPLPNEQFF,TGCAGCGTTGCCCCCCTACCCAATGAGCAGTTCTTC,TRBV29-1,NA,NA,TRBJ2-1
CASGARQETDF,TGTGCCAGCGGAGCTAGACAGGAGACCGACTTC,TRBV5-4,NA,NA,TRBJ2-5
CASSGDPSAEQFF,TGTGCCAGCAGTGGGGACCCTAGCGCCGAGCAGTTCTTC,TRBV28,NA,once,TRBJ2-1
CASQRETGNTEAFF,TGTGCCAGCCAGCGGGAGACGGGGAACACTGAAGCTTTCTTT,TRBV19,NA,NA,TRBJ1-1
CASSGAGVHYGYTF,TGTGCCAGCAGTGGGGCAGGGGTCCACTATGGCTACACCTTC,TRBV28,NA,NA,TRBJ1-2
CSVEVGGIHETQYF,TGCAGCGTTGAAGTGGGCGGGATCCATGAGACCCAGTACTTC,TRBV29-1,NA,few,TRBJ2-5
CAAEGTDTQYF,TGTGCCGCCGAAGGCACAGATACGCAGTATTTT,TRBV24-1,NA,NA,TRBJ2-3